The rows below give T cell receptor beta chains drawn from one sample of a study of CD8+ T cells in alopecia areata. Some clones are missing from TCRdb's copy, which holds only in-frame ones; the method was immunoSEQ multiplex PCR. In the table there are around 7,000 clones, 65% to 75% of which are singletons. The starting material was skin, obtained at week 0. The receptors derive from a human donor with alopecia areata. The CDR3 runs from the conserved cysteine through the conserved F or W. Each record gives: clone size, D gene, V gene, J gene, CDR3 length, CDR3 DNA, CDR3 protein. D genes are given only for firm matches. A clone size is listed for some rows: how often the clone was seen (once, few, many), or a class if it is expanded.

clone_size: NA; d_call: TRBD2; v_call: TRBV5-4; j_call: TRBJ2-5; cdr3_length: 17; cdr3_nt: TGTGCCAGCAGCTTGCCCAGCGGGGGGGAAATAAGAGTGCCCCAGTACTTC; cdr3_aa: CASSLPSGGEIRVPQYF
clone_size: NA; d_call: NA; v_call: TRBV9; j_call: TRBJ2-1; cdr3_length: 14; cdr3_nt: TGTGCCAGCAGCGTAGAGCCGGGTCTGGGTGAGCAGTTCTTC; cdr3_aa: CASSVEPGLGEQFF
clone_size: NA; d_call: TRBD2; v_call: TRBV15; j_call: TRBJ2-4; cdr3_length: 20; cdr3_nt: TGTGCCACCAGCAGAGATAGTCGGCTAGCGGGGGGTATAGGCAAAAACATTCAGTACTTC; cdr3_aa: CATSRDSRLAGGIGKNIQYF
clone_size: medium-sized; d_call: NA; v_call: TRBV5-1; j_call: TRBJ2-7; cdr3_length: 14; cdr3_nt: TGCGCCAGCAGTTCAGACGGGCACTCCTACGAGCAGTACTTC; cdr3_aa: CASSSDGHSYEQYF
clone_size: NA; d_call: NA; v_call: TRBV19; j_call: TRBJ1-4; cdr3_length: 16; cdr3_nt: TGTGCCAGTAGTATGTCCGGGGCAGGTCGTAATGAAAAACTGTTTTTT; cdr3_aa: CASSMSGAGRNEKLFF
clone_size: NA; d_call: TRBD1; v_call: TRBV30; j_call: TRBJ2-7; cdr3_length: 14; cdr3_nt: TGTGCCTGGAGTGTACAGGGGGCGTTTTACGAGCAGTACTTC; cdr3_aa: CAWSVQGAFYEQYF
clone_size: large; d_call: NA; v_call: TRBV15; j_call: TRBJ2-1; cdr3_length: 14; cdr3_nt: TGTGCCACCAGCAGCTGGGACATCCCGGGGGGGCAGTTCTTC; cdr3_aa: CATSSWDIPGGQFF
clone_size: NA; d_call: NA; v_call: TRBV5-1; j_call: TRBJ1-1; cdr3_length: 15; cdr3_nt: TGCGCCAGCAGCTTGGCCGGGGGCTCAAGGACTGAAGCTTTCTTT; cdr3_aa: CASSLAGGSRTEAFF
clone_size: few; d_call: NA; v_call: TRBV7-8; j_call: TRBJ2-7; cdr3_length: 14; cdr3_nt: TGTGCCAGCGGGCAAGACTTTGGGACAAATCTCCAGTACTTC; cdr3_aa: CASGQDFGTNLQYF
clone_size: NA; d_call: TRBD1; v_call: TRBV5-5; j_call: TRBJ1-2; cdr3_length: 15; cdr3_nt: TGTGCCAGCAGCGGTAAACCGGGACAGGGCTATGGCTACACCTTC; cdr3_aa: CASSGKPGQGYGYTF
clone_size: NA; d_call: TRBD1; v_call: TRBV5-6; j_call: TRBJ1-2; cdr3_length: 13; cdr3_nt: TGTGCCAGCAGCTACGACAGGGCCGGTGGCTACACCTTC; cdr3_aa: CASSYDRAGGYTF
clone_size: NA; d_call: NA; v_call: TRBV27; j_call: TRBJ2-7; cdr3_length: 12; cdr3_nt: TGTGCCAGCAGTCCAGGATTCTACGAGCAGTACTTC; cdr3_aa: CASSPGFYEQYF
clone_size: medium-sized; d_call: NA; v_call: TRBV5-1; j_call: TRBJ2-3; cdr3_length: 14; cdr3_nt: TGCGCCAGCAGCTGGTTGGGTCGCACAGATACGCAGTATTTT; cdr3_aa: CASSWLGRTDTQYF
clone_size: once; d_call: NA; v_call: TRBV6-5; j_call: TRBJ2-5; cdr3_length: 13; cdr3_nt: TGTGCCAGCAGTAATCTCATAGTCGAGACCCAGTACTTC; cdr3_aa: CASSNLIVETQYF
clone_size: NA; d_call: NA; v_call: TRBV29-1; j_call: TRBJ2-3; cdr3_length: 15; cdr3_nt: TGCAGCGTTGAGCCTACAGGGAGGGGTACAGATACGCAGTATTTT; cdr3_aa: CSVEPTGRGTDTQYF
clone_size: few; d_call: NA; v_call: TRBV27; j_call: TRBJ1-1; cdr3_length: 14; cdr3_nt: TGTGCCACCCCCCCCGAAGTCAAGAACACTGAAGCTTTCTTT; cdr3_aa: CATPPEVKNTEAFF
clone_size: NA; d_call: TRBD1; v_call: TRBV4-3; j_call: TRBJ2-1; cdr3_length: 15; cdr3_nt: TGCGCCAGCAGCCCGACAGGGCTTCGGAACAATGAGCAGTTCTTC; cdr3_aa: CASSPTGLRNNEQFF
clone_size: NA; d_call: NA; v_call: TRBV10-3; j_call: TRBJ1-6; cdr3_length: 14; cdr3_nt: TGTGCCATCAGCCGACAGGAGTATAATTCACCCCTCCACTTT; cdr3_aa: CAISRQEYNSPLHF
clone_size: NA; d_call: TRBD1; v_call: TRBV29-1; j_call: TRBJ2-7; cdr3_length: 13; cdr3_nt: TGCAGCGCCGTTTGGGACAGTTCCGACGAGCAGTACTTC; cdr3_aa: CSAVWDSSDEQYF
clone_size: NA; d_call: NA; v_call: TRBV14; j_call: TRBJ2-2; cdr3_length: 16; cdr3_nt: TGTGCCAGCAGCCTCCGAAGCGTTTTGAGCGCCGGGGAGCTGTTTTTT; cdr3_aa: CASSLRSVLSAGELFF
clone_size: NA; d_call: NA; v_call: TRBV6-6; j_call: TRBJ2-7; cdr3_length: 14; cdr3_nt: TGTGCCAGCAGTTTACAGGTGACCTCCTACGAGCAGTACTTC; cdr3_aa: CASSLQVTSYEQYF
clone_size: NA; d_call: NA; v_call: TRBV6-1; j_call: TRBJ1-2; cdr3_length: 14; cdr3_nt: TGTGCCAGCAGTGAAGCGGGAGGGATTCCTGGCTACACCTTC; cdr3_aa: CASSEAGGIPGYTF
clone_size: few; d_call: NA; v_call: TRBV7-2; j_call: TRBJ2-1; cdr3_length: 14; cdr3_nt: TGTGCCAGCACCCTCCGGAGGCAGGGAAGAGGGCAGTTCTTC; cdr3_aa: CASTLRRQGRGQFF
clone_size: NA; d_call: TRBD1; v_call: TRBV6-1; j_call: TRBJ2-7; cdr3_length: 15; cdr3_nt: TGTGCCAGCAGGCCGGGACAGGCAAGCTCCTACGAGCAGTACTTC; cdr3_aa: CASRPGQASSYEQYF
clone_size: NA; d_call: NA; v_call: TRBV7-9; j_call: TRBJ2-3; cdr3_length: 18; cdr3_nt: TGTGCCAGCAGCTCAAATGCTAGAAGGGGGTTAGGTGGAGATACGCAGTATTTT; cdr3_aa: CASSSNARRGLGGDTQYF
clone_size: few; d_call: NA; v_call: TRBV7-2; j_call: TRBJ2-2; cdr3_length: 15; cdr3_nt: TGTGCCAGCAGCTTATCAGTTAGCTTCACCGGGGAGCTGTTTTTT; cdr3_aa: CASSLSVSFTGELFF
clone_size: NA; d_call: NA; v_call: TRBV7-9; j_call: TRBJ2-1; cdr3_length: 16; cdr3_nt: TGTGCCAGCAGCTTAGCCCTCAGGGTTCCAGACAATGAGCAGTTCTTC; cdr3_aa: CASSLALRVPDNEQFF
clone_size: NA; d_call: NA; v_call: TRBV6-5; j_call: TRBJ2-5; cdr3_length: 11; cdr3_nt: TGTGCCAGCGGGACTCAAGAGACCCAGTACTTC; cdr3_aa: CASGTQETQYF
clone_size: NA; d_call: NA; v_call: TRBV27; j_call: TRBJ2-3; cdr3_length: 13; cdr3_nt: TGTGCCAGCAGAAGGGCCAACACAGATACGCAGTATTTT; cdr3_aa: CASRRANTDTQYF
clone_size: NA; d_call: NA; v_call: TRBV29-1; j_call: TRBJ2-7; cdr3_length: 12; cdr3_nt: TGCAGCGTTGTCGCAGGTTGGGACGAGCAGTACTTC; cdr3_aa: CSVVAGWDEQYF
clone_size: NA; d_call: TRBD1; v_call: TRBV9; j_call: TRBJ2-3; cdr3_length: 17; cdr3_nt: TGTGCCAGCAGCGTTAGACAGGGTTTAGGGACCACAGATACGCAGTATTTT; cdr3_aa: CASSVRQGLGTTDTQYF
clone_size: few; d_call: NA; v_call: TRBV5-4; j_call: TRBJ2-1; cdr3_length: 16; cdr3_nt: TGTGCCAGCAGCTGGACAACAGGGGCGCCGGGGGGGGAGCAGTTCTTC; cdr3_aa: CASSWTTGAPGGEQFF
clone_size: few; d_call: NA; v_call: TRBV7-3; j_call: TRBJ2-1; cdr3_length: 13; cdr3_nt: TGTGCCAGCAGCAGAGTGGGGGGATATGAGCAGTTCTTC; cdr3_aa: CASSRVGGYEQFF
clone_size: NA; d_call: TRBD1; v_call: TRBV7-9; j_call: TRBJ2-3; cdr3_length: 16; cdr3_nt: TGTGCCAGCAGCTTAGCCCATACAGGGGGTGCAGATACGCAGTATTTT; cdr3_aa: CASSLAHTGGADTQYF
clone_size: NA; d_call: NA; v_call: TRBV4-3; j_call: TRBJ1-2; cdr3_length: 14; cdr3_nt: TGCGCCAGCTCGTTTGGTCAGGTGACCTATGGCTACACCTTC; cdr3_aa: CASSFGQVTYGYTF
clone_size: NA; d_call: TRBD2; v_call: TRBV7-8; j_call: TRBJ2-2; cdr3_length: 16; cdr3_nt: TGTGCCAGCAGATATCGAACTAGCGGGGGGACCGGGGAGCTGTTTTTT; cdr3_aa: CASRYRTSGGTGELFF
clone_size: NA; d_call: TRBD1; v_call: TRBV11-3; j_call: TRBJ2-5; cdr3_length: 13; cdr3_nt: TGTGCCAGCAGCCAACGGACAGGAGAGACCCAGTACTTC; cdr3_aa: CASSQRTGETQYF
clone_size: NA; d_call: NA; v_call: TRBV6-1; j_call: TRBJ1-1; cdr3_length: 15; cdr3_nt: TGTGCCAGCAGTGAAGCGAGCCTCCTGAACACTGAAGCTTTCTTT; cdr3_aa: CASSEASLLNTEAFF